Presented here are 8 T cell receptor beta chains from one specimen sequenced in a study of blood T cell repertoires in COVID-19. Profiled with immunoSEQ multiplex PCR; TCRdb holds only in-frame clones, not every one. The sample lists a few hundred thousand clones; under 90% were seen once. Sequenced material: PBMCs or T cells enriched from blood (not recorded which). These TCRs come from a young woman who had recovered from COVID-19.

At least ten counts were recorded for this clone. The chain has TRBV13 and TRBJ2-3, with D possibly being TRBD2 (5 bases). With 5 bases removed from V and 2 bases from J, the gap between germline ends came to 20 bases. Germline CDR1 and CDR2: PRHDT and FYEKMQ (reference sequence). CDR3 length: 17 amino acids. CDR3 sequence: CASSGGQTPAATDTQYF. The DNA for the CDR3 is TGTGCCAGCAGCGGAGGTCAGACCCCCGCGGCCACAGATACGCAGTATTTT. The complete variable domain, with remaining parts taken from reference TRBV13 and TRBJ2-3, reads AAGVIQSPRHLIKEKRETATLKCYPIPRHDTVYWYQQGPGQDPQFLISFYEKMQSDKGSIPDRFSAQQFSDYHSELNMSSLELGDSALYFCASSGGQTPAATDTQYFGPGTRLTVL.

This clone has only one observation. The rearrangement joins TRBV6-1 to TRBJ2-7; 11 nucleotides align to TRBD2. There are 14 residues in the CDR3. Germline assignment: CDR1 MNHNS and CDR2 SASEGT. V shed 2 bases and J 6 bases; nucleotides not matched to a gene: 3. The DNA of the CDR3 is TGTGCCAGCAGTGAAACTAGCGGGAGATCCGAGCAGTACTTC. It encodes CASSETSGRSEQYF.

The chain has TRBV7-8 and TRBJ2-6; perhaps TRBD1 as D (6 bases). Germline V gene lookup returns CDR1 SGHVS and CDR2 FQNEAQ. The CDR3 spans 18 residues. V gave up 5 bases and J gave up 0 bases, with 17 bases separating them. CDR3 DNA sequence: TGTGCCAGCAGCCCCCCCTCGGGACACCTCTCTGGGGCCAACGTCCTGACTTTC. It translates to CASSPPSGHLSGANVLTF.

The genes are TRBV3-1 (or the pseudogene TRBV3-2) and TRBJ2-7; tentatively, D is TRBD2 (6 bases). V shed 4 bases and J shed 3 bases, with 19 bases lying between them. The V gene's germline CDR1 is LGHDT and CDR2 YNNKEL (reference sequence). This CDR3 contains 16 residues. In DNA, the CDR3 is TGTGCCAGCAGCCTCCTTGAACCTAGCGACATCTACGAGCAGTACTTC. Translation gives CASSLLEPSDIYEQYF.

V usage is TRBV27 and J usage is TRBJ2-1; D unresolved. V was trimmed by 5 bases and J by 2 bases, leaving 13 bases between them. CDR1 is MNHEY and CDR2 is SMNVEV in the germline V gene (reference sequence). There are 15 residues in the CDR3. The CDR3 coding sequence is TGTGCCAGCAGTGTCTTTATGAGCCCCTACAATGAGCAGTTCTTC. Residues: CASSVFMSPYNEQFF.

This rearrangement joins TRBV6-5 to TRBJ1-1; D is perhaps TRBD1 (6 bases). V shed 7 bases and J shed 4 bases, with 16 bases lying between them. The CDR3 contains 14 residues. Per germline, CDR1 MNHEY and CDR2 SVGAGI. CDR3 amino acids: CASNPGQLSTEAFF. The DNA of the CDR3 is TGTGCCAGCAACCCAGGACAGTTGAGCACTGAAGCTTTCTTT.

V is TRBV19 and J is TRBJ1-6; 10 bases are a match to TRBD1. This CDR3 comprises 18 residues. Germline CDR1 is LNHDA and CDR2 is SQIVND (reference sequence). V lost 2 bases and J lost 11; bases outside the gene matches: 15. DNA for the CDR3: TGTGCCAGTAGTATACTATCGGGACAGGGGCCTTTCGGGGCACCCCTCCACTTT. Its protein product is CASSILSGQGPFGAPLHF.

The chain joins TRBV5-6 to TRBJ1-2, with 11 positions matching TRBD1. There are 15 residues in the CDR3. J lost 7 bases, V lost 2 bases, and 7 bases had no gene match. From germline, CDR1 is SGHDT and CDR2 YYEEEE. CDR3 DNA sequence: TGTGCCAGCAGCTTTATGGACAGGGGGCTCGGTGGCTACACCTTC. This codes for CASSFMDRGLGGYTF.